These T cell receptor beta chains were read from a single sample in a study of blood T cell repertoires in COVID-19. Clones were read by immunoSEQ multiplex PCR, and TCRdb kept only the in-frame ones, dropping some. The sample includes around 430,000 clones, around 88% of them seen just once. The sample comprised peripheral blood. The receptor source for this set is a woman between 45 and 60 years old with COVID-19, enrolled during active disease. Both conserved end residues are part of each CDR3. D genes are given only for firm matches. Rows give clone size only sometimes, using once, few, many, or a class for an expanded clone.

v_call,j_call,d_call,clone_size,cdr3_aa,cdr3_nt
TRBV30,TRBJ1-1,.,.,CAWSRGMVGNTEAFF,TGTGCCTGGAGTAGGGGGATGGTTGGGAACACTGAAGCTTTCTTT
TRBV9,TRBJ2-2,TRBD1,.,CASSPVRGTFSNTGELFF,TGTGCCAGCAGCCCTGTCAGGGGGACCTTCTCGAACACCGGGGAGCTGTTTTTT
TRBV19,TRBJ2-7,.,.,CASTKGAGGPPAGEQYF,TGTGCCAGTACCAAGGGGGCTGGAGGGCCTCCGGCGGGCGAGCAGTACTTC
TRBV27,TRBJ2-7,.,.,CASSLSGFGNEQYF,TGTGCCAGCAGTTTGAGCGGGTTTGGGAACGAGCAGTACTTC
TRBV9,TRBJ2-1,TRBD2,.,CASSPALRGGHEQFF,TGTGCCAGCAGCCCCGCTTTGCGGGGGGGCCATGAGCAGTTCTTC
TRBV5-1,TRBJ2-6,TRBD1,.,CASSLGQGGPGANVLTF,TGCGCCAGCAGCTTGGGACAGGGGGGCCCTGGGGCCAACGTCCTGACTTTC
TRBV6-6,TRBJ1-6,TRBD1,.,CASSYTDRGHSPLHF,TGTGCCAGCAGTTACACGGACAGGGGGCATTCACCCCTCCACTTT
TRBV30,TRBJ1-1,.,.,CAWSLGGDTEAFF,TGTGCCTGGAGTTTGGGAGGGGACACTGAAGCTTTCTTT
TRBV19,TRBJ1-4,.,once,CATRGLLATNEKLFF,TGTGCCACTCGGGGACTTCTAGCAACTAATGAAAAACTGTTTTTT
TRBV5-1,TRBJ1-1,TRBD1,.,CASSLRTGENTEAFF,TGCGCCAGCAGCCTGAGGACAGGGGAGAACACTGAAGCTTTCTTT
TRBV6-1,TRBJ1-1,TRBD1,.,CASSARQGQGRKVTEAFF,TGTGCCAGCAGTGCACGGCAGGGACAGGGGAGGAAGGTCACTGAAGCTTTCTTT
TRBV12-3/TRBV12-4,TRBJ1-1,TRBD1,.,CASRPRTGAEAFF,TGTGCCAGCAGGCCCCGGACAGGGGCTGAAGCTTTCTTT
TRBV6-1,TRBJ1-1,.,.,CASSDLAAEDTEAFF,TGTGCCAGCAGTGACCTCGCAGCTGAGGACACTGAAGCTTTCTTT
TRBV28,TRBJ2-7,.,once,CASGRQSAYEQYF,TGTGCCAGCGGGAGGCAATCCGCCTACGAGCAGTACTTC
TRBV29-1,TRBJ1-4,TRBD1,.,CSADRGNEKLFF,TGCAGCGCCGACAGGGGTAATGAAAAACTGTTTTTT
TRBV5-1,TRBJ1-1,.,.,CASSLESTEAFF,TGCGCCAGCAGCTTGGAGAGCACTGAAGCTTTCTTT